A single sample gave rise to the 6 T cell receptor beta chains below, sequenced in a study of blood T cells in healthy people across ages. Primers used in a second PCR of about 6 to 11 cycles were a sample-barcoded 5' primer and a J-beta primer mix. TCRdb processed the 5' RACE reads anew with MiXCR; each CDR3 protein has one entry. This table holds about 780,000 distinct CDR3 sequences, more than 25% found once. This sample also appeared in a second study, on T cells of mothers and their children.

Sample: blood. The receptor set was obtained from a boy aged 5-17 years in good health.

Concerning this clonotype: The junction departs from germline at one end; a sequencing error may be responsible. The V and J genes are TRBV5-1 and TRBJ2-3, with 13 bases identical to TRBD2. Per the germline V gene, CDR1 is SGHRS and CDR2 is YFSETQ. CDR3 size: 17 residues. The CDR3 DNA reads TGCGTCAGCAGACTAGCGGGGGGCCCGATGGGGACAGATACGCAGTATTTT. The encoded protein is CVSRLAGGPMGTDTQYF.

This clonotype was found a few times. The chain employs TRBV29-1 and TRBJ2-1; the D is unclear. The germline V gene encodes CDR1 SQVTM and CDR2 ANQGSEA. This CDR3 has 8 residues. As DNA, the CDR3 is TGCAGTGCCTCCCACCAGTTCTTC. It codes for CSASHQFF.

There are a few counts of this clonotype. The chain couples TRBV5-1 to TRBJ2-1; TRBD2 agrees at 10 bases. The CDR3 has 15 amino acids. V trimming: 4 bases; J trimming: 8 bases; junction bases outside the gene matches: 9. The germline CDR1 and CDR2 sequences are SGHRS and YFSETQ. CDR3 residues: CASSRGTSDRHEQFF. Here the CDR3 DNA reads TGCGCCAGCAGCCGAGGGACTAGCGACCGGCATGAGCAGTTCTTC.

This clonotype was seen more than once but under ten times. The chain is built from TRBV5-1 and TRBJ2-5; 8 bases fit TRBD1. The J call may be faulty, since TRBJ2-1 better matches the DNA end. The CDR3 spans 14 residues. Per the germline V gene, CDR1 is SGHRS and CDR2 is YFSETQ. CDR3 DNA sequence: TGCGCCAGCAGCTTTCGGGACAGGAGGGCTGAGCAGTTCTTC. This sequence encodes CASSFRDRRAEQFF.

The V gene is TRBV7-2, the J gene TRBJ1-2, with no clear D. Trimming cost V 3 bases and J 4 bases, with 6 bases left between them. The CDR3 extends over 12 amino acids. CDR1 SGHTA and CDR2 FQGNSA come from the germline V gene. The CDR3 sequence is CASSFPTYGYTF. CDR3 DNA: TGTGCCAGCAGCTTCCCTACCTATGGCTACACCTTC.

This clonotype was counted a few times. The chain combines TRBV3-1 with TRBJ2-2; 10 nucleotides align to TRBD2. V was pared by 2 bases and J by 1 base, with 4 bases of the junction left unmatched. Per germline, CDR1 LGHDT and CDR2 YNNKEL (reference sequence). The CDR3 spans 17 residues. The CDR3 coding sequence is TGTGCCAGCAGCCAAACCAGCGGGGGGGAGAACACCGGGGAGCTGTTTTTT. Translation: CASSQTSGGENTGELFF.